Reported below is one T cell receptor (beta chain). This sample is part of a study of T cell changes during pregnancy in multiple sclerosis. Some clones are missing from TCRdb's copy, which holds only in-frame ones; the method was immunoSEQ multiplex PCR. The sample lists about 20,000 clones, approximately 93% occurring once. The source material was CD4+ T cells from peripheral blood mononuclear cells, sampled after pregnancy. The sequence was collected from a female donor in good health, enrolled as a control in a pregnancy study.

CDR3 sequence: CASTPGGSRHEQFF. The CDR3 DNA sequence: TGTGCCAGCACCCCTGGGGGCTCACGGCATGAGCAGTTCTTC. The V gene is TRBV28, the J gene TRBJ2-1; TRBD1 might be the D (6 bases). V dropped 7 bases and J dropped 8 bases, with 18 bases sitting between them. This CDR3 is built from 14 residues. Germline V gene data show CDR1 as MDHEN and CDR2 as SYDVKM.